The 4 T cell receptor beta chains listed next were all sequenced from one sample in a study of T-cell reconstitution after alpha-beta-depleted transplantation in children. TCRbeta library construction was performed incorporating unique molecular identifiers. TCRdb reprocessed the PCR reads via MiXCR and lists one record per CDR3 protein. The sample lists about 240,000 distinct CDR3 sequences, over 20% occurring once. The specimen comprised PBMCs, sampled before TCRalphabeta/CD19-depleted stem cell transplant. These TCRs come from a girl aged 2 to 9 with Fanconi anemia, due to receive a stem cell transplant.

The CDR3: CSPAGTLYNEQFF. The DNA for the CDR3 is TGCAGTCCGGCCGGGACGCTATACAATGAGCAGTTCTTC. The rearrangement joins TRBV20-1 to TRBJ2-1; D is tentatively TRBD1 or TRBD2 (5 bases each). CDR1 and CDR2 from the germline V gene are DFQATT and SNEGSKA (reference sequence). Trimming pared 8 bases from V and 4 bases from J, leaving 15 bases between. The CDR3 has 13 amino acids.

The J gene is TRBJ1-5, the V gene TRBV19; D unclear. Germline V lookup: CDR1 LNHDA, CDR2 SQIVND (reference sequence). Trimming cost V 4 bases and J 5 bases, with 12 bases left between them. The CDR3 covers 14 residues. For the CDR3, the DNA is TGTGCCAGTAGTACCACACGAAGTTATCAGCCCCAGCATTTT. This codes for CASSTTRSYQPQHF.

The gene calls are TRBV7-6 and TRBJ2-5; no reliable D call. The V and J ends lost 2 bases and 5 bases respectively, with 6 bases between them. Germline-derived CDR1 and CDR2 are SGHVS and FNYEAQ. The CDR3 has 12 residues. The DNA for the CDR3 is TGTGCCAGCAGCTTATTCGAGGAGACCCAGTACTTC. Protein: CASSLFEETQYF.

Ten or more counts support this clonotype. The chain uses TRBV4-2 and TRBJ2-1; TRBD2 aligns across 9 bases. Germline values: CDR1 LGHNA, CDR2 YNFKEQ. V gave up 0 bases and J gave up 8 bases; unmatched junction bases: 5. This CDR3 is 15 amino acids long. For the CDR3, the DNA is TGTGCCAGCAGCCAAGAAAGGCGGGGGGGGGATGAGCAGTTCTTC. This encodes CASSQERRGGDEQFF.